This TCR beta chain appears in the sequencing data of a study of CD8 T cells in ankylosing spondylitis (TCRdb year 2017). Regarding the study in general: T cell receptor beta repertoires were profiled in healthy donors and ankylosing spondylitis patients so that disease-linked TCR variants could be found. The full study cohort was made up of 25 ankylosing spondylitis patients and about a hundred healthy donors. Samples of peripheral blood were taken, and for ankylosing spondylitis patients, synovial fluid was collected as well. Points the paper makes about the study in general: Some TCR beta motif variants had previously been reported in synovial fluid and blood of reactive arthritis patients, which suggested common disease-initiation mechanisms. The disease-linked clones showed a CD8+ phenotype and occurred at relatively low frequencies in peripheral blood. A TCR beta motif of fewer than 10 highly homologous amino acid variants appeared characteristic of blood from ankylosing spondylitis patients. The disease-linked clones were reported to be significantly enriched in matched synovial fluid samples from ankylosing spondylitis patients.

From a lookup of the germline V gene (reference sequence), CDR1 and CDR2 are SEHNR and FQNEAQ. Including cysteine and phenylalanine, the CDR3 has 13 amino acids. Only the CDR3 part of the read is kept: 39 bases, read in frame from the first base. Trimming removed 7 bases from V and 3 bases from J, leaving 12 bases between the germline ends. TCRdb names Illumina HiSeq 2500 as the instrument used. Quantitative 5'-RACE with molecular barcodes was used to prepare TCR beta libraries. Processing in the source paper ran as follows. A new computational method, built on a probabilistic model of VDJ rearrangement, was used to identify disease-linked TCR variants. TCRdb trimmed public reads at Q25 via fastp, called clones via MiXCR and kept in-frame beta chains. Each record represents a unique CDR3 protein, reported with the most common genes and DNA among its rows. These V and J calls rely on TCRdb rather than the paper's analysis. Present in this sample are about 500,000 distinct CDR3 sequences, about 13% of which were seen just once. Together, the top ten hold about 6.8% of the sample.

In regard to this clonotype: It lacks a known antigen. A read error is possible here, since a much larger clone lies one base away.

The sequence was obtained from a male donor with ankylosing spondylitis. The sequenced sample was blood, either unsorted or a sorted T cell fraction (not recorded which). The rearranged chain carries TRBV7-9 and TRBJ1-1; too little of a D gene remains to name it. The CDR3 reads CASIPRVDTEAFF. The sequenced DNA: TGTGCCAGCATCCCTCGGGTGGACACTGAAGCTTTCTTT.